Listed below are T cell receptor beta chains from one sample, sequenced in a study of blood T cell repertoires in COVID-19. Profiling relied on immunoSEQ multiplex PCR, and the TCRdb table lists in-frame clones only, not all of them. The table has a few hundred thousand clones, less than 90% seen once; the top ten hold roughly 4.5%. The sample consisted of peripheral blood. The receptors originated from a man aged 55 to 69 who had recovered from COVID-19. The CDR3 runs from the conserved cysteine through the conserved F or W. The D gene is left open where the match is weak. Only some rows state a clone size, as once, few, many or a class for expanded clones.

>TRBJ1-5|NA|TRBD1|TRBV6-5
CASSKTGDQPQHF
TGTGCCAGCAGCAAGACAGGGGATCAGCCCCAGCATTTT
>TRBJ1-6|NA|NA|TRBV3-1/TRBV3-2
CAAGLNSPLHF
TGTGCAGCAGGGCTGAATTCACCCCTCCACTTT
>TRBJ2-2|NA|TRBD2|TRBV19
CASSVLAGGNTGELFF
TGTGCCAGTAGTGTCCTAGCGGGAGGGAACACCGGGGAGCTGTTTTTT
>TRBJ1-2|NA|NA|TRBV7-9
CASSSGLRSYGYTF
TGTGCCAGCAGCTCAGGACTGAGAAGTTACGGCTACACCTTC
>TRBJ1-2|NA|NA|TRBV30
CAWSAGAFGYTF
TGTGCCTGGAGCGCGGGGGCGTTTGGCTACACCTTC
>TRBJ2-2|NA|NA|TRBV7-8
CASRNTRGAGELFF
TGTGCCAGCAGAAACACAAGGGGCGCCGGGGAGCTGTTTTTT
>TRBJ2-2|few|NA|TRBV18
CASSPRGTGELFF
TGTGCCAGCTCACCTCGGGGGACCGGGGAGCTGTTTTTT
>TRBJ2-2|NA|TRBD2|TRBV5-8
CASSPGLAGTFGELFF
TGTGCCAGCAGCCCGGGACTAGCGGGAACGTTCGGGGAGCTGTTTTTT
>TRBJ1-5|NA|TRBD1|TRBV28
CATSRQGGTQPQHF
TGTGCCACTTCGCGACAGGGGGGAACTCAGCCCCAGCATTTT
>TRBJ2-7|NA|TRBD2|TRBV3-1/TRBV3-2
CASRTSGSTFYEQYF
TGTGCCAGCAGAACTAGCGGGAGTACTTTCTACGAGCAGTACTTC
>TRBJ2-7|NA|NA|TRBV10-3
CAIKRNSSYEQYF
TGTGCCATCAAACGGAACAGCTCCTACGAGCAGTACTTC
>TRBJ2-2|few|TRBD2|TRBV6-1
CASSGTSGGLNTGELFF
TGTGCCAGCAGTGGAACTAGCGGGGGACTCAACACCGGGGAGCTGTTTTTT
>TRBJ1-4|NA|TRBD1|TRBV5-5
CASRHSGQGNFLFF
TGTGCCAGCAGACATTCGGGACAGGGGAACTTTCTGTTTTTT
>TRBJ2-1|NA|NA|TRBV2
CASSPQAPGHRGSEQFF
TGTGCCAGCAGTCCTCAAGCGCCGGGACATCGGGGTTCTGAGCAGTTCTTC
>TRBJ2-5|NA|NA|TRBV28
CASSPPGRVRETQYF
TGTGCCAGCAGTCCTCCTGGGCGGGTAAGAGAGACCCAGTACTTC
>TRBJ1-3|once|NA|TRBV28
CASSPGGPGNTIYF
TGTGCCAGCAGTCCCGGGGGACCTGGAAACACCATATATTTT
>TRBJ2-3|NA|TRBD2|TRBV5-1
CASSFPSGGTDTQYF
TGCGCCAGCAGCTTCCCTAGCGGGGGTACAGATACGCAGTATTTT
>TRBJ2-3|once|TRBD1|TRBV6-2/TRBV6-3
CASTPPGTATDTQYF
TGTGCCAGCACCCCACCCGGGACAGCCACAGATACGCAGTATTTT
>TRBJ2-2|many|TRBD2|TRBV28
CASTSSGGGGTGELFF
TGTGCCAGCACCTCTAGCGGGGGCGGGGGCACCGGGGAGCTGTTTTTT
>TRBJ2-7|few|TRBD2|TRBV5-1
CASRMERGSSGQYF
TGCGCCAGCCGAATGGAGCGGGGTAGTAGTGGGCAGTACTTC
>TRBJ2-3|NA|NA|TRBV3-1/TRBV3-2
CASSQPTSSRRDTQYF
TGTGCCAGCAGCCAACCAACTAGCTCCCGACGTGATACGCAGTATTTT
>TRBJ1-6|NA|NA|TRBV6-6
CASSQTGGENSPLHF
TGTGCCAGCAGTCAGACTGGCGGGGAGAATTCACCCCTCCACTTT
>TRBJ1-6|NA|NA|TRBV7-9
CASSLGGSAHSPLHF
TGTGCCAGCAGCTTAGGAGGCTCGGCCCATTCACCCCTCCACTTT
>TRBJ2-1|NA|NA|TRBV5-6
CASSLVSGYNEQFF
TGTGCCAGCAGCTTGGTAAGCGGCTACAATGAGCAGTTCTTC
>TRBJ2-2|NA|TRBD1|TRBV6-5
CASSQQGAVAGELFF
TGTGCCAGCAGTCAACAGGGGGCCGTGGCCGGGGAGCTGTTTTTT
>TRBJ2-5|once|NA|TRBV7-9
CASSLVPLPETQYF
TGTGCCAGCAGCTTAGTCCCCCTCCCCGAGACCCAGTACTTC
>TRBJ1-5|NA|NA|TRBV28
CASSFGTRGNNQPQHF
TGTGCCAGCAGTTTTGGGACAAGGGGGAACAATCAGCCCCAGCATTTT
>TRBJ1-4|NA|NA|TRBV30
CAWSVSAGLGKKLFF
TGTGCCTGGAGTGTATCTGCGGGGCTCGGGAAAAAACTGTTTTTT
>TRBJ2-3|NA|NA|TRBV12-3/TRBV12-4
CASSLAGVDTQYF
TGTGCCAGCAGCCTGGCAGGGGTAGATACGCAGTATTTT
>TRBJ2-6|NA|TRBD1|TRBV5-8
CASSYIGQGVSGANVLTF
TGTGCCAGCAGCTATATAGGACAGGGGGTTTCTGGGGCCAACGTCCTGACTTTC
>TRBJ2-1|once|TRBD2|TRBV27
CASSFFVSGINEQFF
TGTGCCAGCAGTTTTTTCGTTAGCGGGATCAATGAGCAGTTCTTC
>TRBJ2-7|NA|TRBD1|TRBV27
CASSLTWDSSYEQYF
TGTGCCAGCAGTTTAACCTGGGACAGCTCCTACGAGCAGTACTTC
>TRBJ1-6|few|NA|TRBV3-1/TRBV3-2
CASSQRVNSPLHF
TGTGCCAGCAGCCAGAGGGTCAATTCACCCCTCCACTTT
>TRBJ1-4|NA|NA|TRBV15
CATSRDSPLGGEKLFF
TGTGCCACCAGCAGAGATAGTCCGTTGGGGGGGGAAAAACTGTTTTTT
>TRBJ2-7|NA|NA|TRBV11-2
CASSFSTGKAYEQYF
TGTGCCAGCAGCTTCTCCACAGGGAAAGCCTACGAGCAGTACTTC
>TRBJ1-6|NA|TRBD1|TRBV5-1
CASRASTGGNSPLHF
TGCGCCAGCAGGGCTTCGACAGGGGGCAATTCACCCCTCCACTTT